This T cell receptor (beta chain) was sequenced for a study of OX40 agonist ivuxolimab in advanced cancers. About the full investigation: Ivuxolimab was a fully human IgG2 agonistic monoclonal antibody targeting the costimulatory receptor OX40 (CD134). Prior anti-PD-1, anti-PD-L1 or anti-CTLA-4 therapy was permitted, and checkpoint inhibitors had been received by less than 45% of dose-escalation patients. Partial responses occurred in three dose-escalation patients: two with cutaneous melanoma and one with hepatocellular carcinoma. In the dose-escalation cohort, 82.7% of patients were male, and the mean age was roughly 60 years, with a range of roughly 23 to 85. The monotherapy dose-escalation portion (N = 52 patients) of the phase I ivuxolimab trial is reported in the paper. Of the approximately 53 patients in dose escalation, 19 had hepatocellular carcinoma, some 15 had melanoma, 9 had renal cell carcinoma and 9 had head and neck cancer. Intravenous ivuxolimab was administered to patients every 2 weeks at six dose levels: 0.01, 0.1, 0.3, 1.5, 3 and 10 mg/kg. Peripheral TCRbeta sequencing aimed to test whether ivuxolimab altered TCR sequence diversity and caused clonal T-cell expansion.

A note on this clone: It has no known antigen specificity. No quality values exist for individual bases; no much larger clone is one base distant.

The study at large found these results: After ivuxolimab, expanded clones were on average more numerous among CD8+ T cells than among CD4+ T cells. At doses from 0.1 to 3.0 mg/kg, clonal expansion was seen in both CD4+ and CD8+ blood T cells between baseline and week 6. Partial responders in the 0.1-3.0 mg/kg groups had among the lowest normalized peripheral clonal expansion, especially among CD8+ T cells. Low levels of normalized T-cell clonal expansion were also seen in some patients who did not respond. The antigen specificity of the peripheral T cells that underwent clonal expansion was not determined.

CDR1 and CDR2 are drawn from the germline V gene: MGHRA, YSYEKL. V lost 0 bases and J lost 7 bases; the stretch between them is 12 bases long. There are 14 amino acids in the CDR3, from cysteine to phenylalanine inclusive. Solely the CDR3 DNA is kept, with 42 bases framed from the first base. Genomic DNA was extracted from sorted cells for sequencing of the TCRbeta CDR3 region. The immunoSEQ Assay was used for sequencing of TCRbeta CDR3 regions. TCRdb holds this immuneACCESS table with in-frame rearrangements only. Some clones are missing; in checked studies, unresolved V genes explain under half, and the rest has no known cause. This sample has more than 75,000 clones in its table, and 80% to 90% of those were observed once. 5% to 6.5% of the sample comes from the top ten. Patients with a history of autoimmune disease or receiving systemic immunosuppression were excluded from the trial. Peripheral blood for TCR sequencing was collected from all dose cohorts at baseline, on cycle 4 day 1, and on cycle 7 day 1. The samples were taken from a phase I, first-in-human, multicenter, open-label dose-escalation trial of ivuxolimab. Adults with locally advanced or metastatic melanoma, renal cell carcinoma, hepatocellular carcinoma or head and neck squamous cell carcinoma were enrolled in the trial. CD4+ and CD8+ T cells were sorted separately from peripheral blood before TCR sequencing.

The sequence joins TRBV4-1 to TRBJ1-2, with a weak D call of TRBD1 (6 bases match). The source material was CD4+ or CD8+ T cells sorted from blood, sampled in a trial of the OX40 agonist ivuxolimab. The clonotype was recovered from an adult with an advanced solid tumor such as melanoma, head and neck, liver or kidney cancer. The DNA sequence follows: TGCGCCAGCAGCCAAGATACCGGGACAACTGGCTACACCTTC. It specifies CASSQDTGTTGYTF.